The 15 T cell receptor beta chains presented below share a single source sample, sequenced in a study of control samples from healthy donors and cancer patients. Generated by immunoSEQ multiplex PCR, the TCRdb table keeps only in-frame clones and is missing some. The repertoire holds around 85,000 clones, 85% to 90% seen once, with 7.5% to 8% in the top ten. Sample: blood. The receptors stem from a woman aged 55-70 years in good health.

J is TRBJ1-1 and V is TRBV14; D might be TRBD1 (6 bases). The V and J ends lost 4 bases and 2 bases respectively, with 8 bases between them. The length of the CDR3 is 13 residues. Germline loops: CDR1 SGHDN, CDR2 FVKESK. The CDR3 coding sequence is TGTGCCAGCAGCCGACAGGCCAACACTGAAGCTTTCTTT. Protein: CASSRQANTEAFF.

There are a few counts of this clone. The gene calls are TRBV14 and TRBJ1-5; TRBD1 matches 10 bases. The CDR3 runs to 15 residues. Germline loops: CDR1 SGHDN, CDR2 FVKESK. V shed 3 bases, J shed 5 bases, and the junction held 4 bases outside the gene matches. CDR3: CASSQRGQGDQPQHF. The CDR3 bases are TGTGCCAGCAGCCAGAGAGGACAGGGGGATCAGCCCCAGCATTTT. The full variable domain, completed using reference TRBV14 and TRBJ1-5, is EAGVTQFPSHSVIEKGQTVTLRCDPISGHDNLYWYRRVMGKEIKFLLHFVKESKQDESGMPNNRFLAERTGGTYSTLKVQPAELEDSGVYFCASSQRGQGDQPQHFGDGTRLSIL.

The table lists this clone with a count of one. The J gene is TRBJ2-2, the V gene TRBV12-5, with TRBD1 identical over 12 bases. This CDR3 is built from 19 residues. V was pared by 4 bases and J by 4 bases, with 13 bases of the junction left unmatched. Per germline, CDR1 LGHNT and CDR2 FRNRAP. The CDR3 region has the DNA TGTGCTAGTGGTTCCACCTCGGGACAGGGGGCGCGAGGCACCGGGGAGCTGTTTTTT. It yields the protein CASGSTSGQGARGTGELFF.

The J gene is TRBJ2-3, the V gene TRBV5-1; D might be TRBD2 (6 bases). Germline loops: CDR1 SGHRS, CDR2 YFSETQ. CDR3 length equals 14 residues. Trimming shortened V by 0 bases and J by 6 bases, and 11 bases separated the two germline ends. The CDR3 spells CASSLGLVVDTQYF. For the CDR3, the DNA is TGCGCCAGCAGCTTGGGACTAGTGGTCGATACGCAGTATTTT.

CDR3 loop: CASSIKGSRAEAFF. The CDR3 nucleotides are TGTGCCAGTAGTATAAAGGGTTCTCGTGCTGAAGCTTTCTTT. The rearrangement uses TRBV19 and TRBJ1-1; D remains ambiguous. V was clipped by 2 bases and J by 6 bases, with 13 bases between them. Germline loops: CDR1 LNHDA, CDR2 SQIVND (reference sequence). The CDR3 totals 14 residues. Full variable domain (missing parts from reference TRBV19 and TRBJ1-1): DGGITQSPKYLFRKEGQNVTLSCEQNLNHDAMYWYRQDPGQGLRLIYYSQIVNDFQKGDIAEGYSVSREKKESFPLTVTSAQKNPTAFYLCASSIKGSRAEAFFGQGTRLTVV.

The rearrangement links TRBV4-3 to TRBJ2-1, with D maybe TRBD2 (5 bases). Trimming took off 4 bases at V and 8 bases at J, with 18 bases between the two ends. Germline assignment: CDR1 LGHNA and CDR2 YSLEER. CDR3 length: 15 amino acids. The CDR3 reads CASSPYDGETHEQFF. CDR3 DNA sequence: TGCGCCAGCAGCCCATACGACGGGGAAACGCATGAGCAGTTCTTC.

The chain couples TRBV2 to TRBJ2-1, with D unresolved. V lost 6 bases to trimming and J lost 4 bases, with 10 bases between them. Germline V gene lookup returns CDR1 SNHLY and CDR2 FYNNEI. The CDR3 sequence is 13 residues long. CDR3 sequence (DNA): TGTGCCAGCAGACCCGACGGGTACAATGAGCAGTTCTTC. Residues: CASRPDGYNEQFF. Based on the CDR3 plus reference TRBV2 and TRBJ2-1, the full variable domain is EPEVTQTPSHQVTQMGQEVILRCVPISNHLYFYWYRQILGQKVEFLVSFYNNEISEKSEIFDDQFSVERPDGSNFTLKIRSTKLEDSAMYFCASRPDGYNEQFFGPGTRLTVL.

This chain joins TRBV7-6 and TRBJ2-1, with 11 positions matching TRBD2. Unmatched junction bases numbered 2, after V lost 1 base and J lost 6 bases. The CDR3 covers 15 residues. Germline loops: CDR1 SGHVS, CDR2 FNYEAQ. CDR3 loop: CASSLGSGRVNEQFF. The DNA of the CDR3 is TGTGCCAGCAGCTTAGGTAGCGGGAGGGTCAATGAGCAGTTCTTC.

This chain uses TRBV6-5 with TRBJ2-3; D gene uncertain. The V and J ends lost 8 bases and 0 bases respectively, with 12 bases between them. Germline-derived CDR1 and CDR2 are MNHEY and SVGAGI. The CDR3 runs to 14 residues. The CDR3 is CASPSGLSTDTQYF. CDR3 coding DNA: TGTGCCAGCCCTTCCGGTTTGAGCACAGATACGCAGTATTTT.

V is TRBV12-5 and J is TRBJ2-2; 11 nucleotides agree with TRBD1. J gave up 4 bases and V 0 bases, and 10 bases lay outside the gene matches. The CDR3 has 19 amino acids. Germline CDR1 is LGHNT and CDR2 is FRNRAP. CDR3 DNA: TGTGCTAGTGGTTTGGTAAGGGAGTGGGGGACAGGGGGCACCGGGGAGCTGTTTTTT. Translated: CASGLVREWGTGGTGELFF.

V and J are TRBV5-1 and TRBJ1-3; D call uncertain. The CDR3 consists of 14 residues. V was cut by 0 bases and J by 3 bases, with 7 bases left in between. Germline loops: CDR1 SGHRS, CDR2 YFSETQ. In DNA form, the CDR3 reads TGCGCCAGCAGCTTGGACGGTCTTGGAAACACCATATATTTT. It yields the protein CASSLDGLGNTIYF.

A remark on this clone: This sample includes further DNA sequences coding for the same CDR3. The CDR3 region has the DNA TGTGCCAGCAGTTACCTAGGACAGAGCTACGAGCAGTACTTC. The encoded protein is CASSYLGQSYEQYF. The J gene is TRBJ2-7, the V gene TRBV6-2 or TRBV6-3, with a weak D call TRBD1 (6 bases). The germline CDR1 and CDR2 sequences are MNHEY and SVGEGT. CDR3 size: 14 residues. Trimming removed 2 bases at V and 3 bases at J, with 11 bases between.

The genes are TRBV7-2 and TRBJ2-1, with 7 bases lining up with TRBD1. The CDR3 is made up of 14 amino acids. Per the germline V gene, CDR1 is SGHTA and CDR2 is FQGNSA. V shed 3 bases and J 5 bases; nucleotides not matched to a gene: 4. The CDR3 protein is CASSFRDRHNEQFF. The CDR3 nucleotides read TGTGCCAGCAGCTTCCGGGACAGACACAATGAGCAGTTCTTC.

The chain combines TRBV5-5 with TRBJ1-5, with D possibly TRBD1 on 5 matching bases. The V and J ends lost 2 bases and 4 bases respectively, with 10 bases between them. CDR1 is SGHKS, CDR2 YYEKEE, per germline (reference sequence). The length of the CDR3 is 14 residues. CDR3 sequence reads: CASSFRAGNQPQHF. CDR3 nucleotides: TGTGCCAGCAGCTTTAGGGCAGGGAATCAGCCCCAGCATTTT.

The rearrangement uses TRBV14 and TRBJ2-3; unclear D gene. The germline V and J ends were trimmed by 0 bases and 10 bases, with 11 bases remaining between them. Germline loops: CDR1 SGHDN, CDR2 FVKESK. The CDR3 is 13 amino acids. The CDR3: CASSQDRRWAQYF. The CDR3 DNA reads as TGTGCCAGCAGCCAAGATCGCCGGTGGGCGCAGTATTTT.